This T cell receptor (beta chain) emerged from a study of chemoradiotherapy in HPV16-positive cancers. Points from the study as a whole: HPV-specific T cells were functionally defined from only a couple of HPV16-positive patients.

By frequency in the sample, this clone is large (0.1 to 1%). Its target is not known. Over chemoradiotherapy, repertoires were sampled more than once. The germline V gene encodes CDR1 LGHNT and CDR2 FRNRAP. CDR3 size: 15 residues. The V end lost 1 base, the J end lost 1 base, and 8 bases lay between the germline ends. Some clones are missing from TCRdb's copy, which holds only in-frame ones; the method was immunoSEQ multiplex PCR. The sample records about 3,300 clones, about 83% being singletons. Source: tumor tissue, taken from a patient who underwent chemoradiotherapy. The clonotype was recovered from a human donor with HPV-associated anogenital cancer. The V and J genes are TRBV12-5 and TRBJ1-5, with D possibly being TRBD1 (5 bases). CDR3 in DNA: TGTGCTAGTGGTTTGGCGGGACCAAGCAATCAGCCCCAGCATTTT. Its translation is CASGLAGPSNQPQHF.